Below are 22 T cell receptor beta chains sequenced from a single sample in a study of cytomegalovirus exposure and HLA in healthy donors. Primers: 60 Vbeta forward and 13 Jbeta reverse. TCRdb's copy holds only in-frame clones and misses some; the assay was immunoSEQ multiplex PCR. The repertoire has about 55,000 clones, about 82% of them found once; the top ten carry 1.6%. Material: PBMCs. Receptors originate from a man aged 25 to 40 in good health and CMV-seronegative.

This sequence joins TRBV7-2 and TRBJ2-2; 9 nucleotides line up with TRBD1. This CDR3 spans 16 amino acids. Trimming cost V 4 bases and J 5 bases; bases outside gene matches: 8. CDR1 and CDR2 from the germline V gene are SGHTA and FQGNSA. This chain's CDR3 is CASSWLTGGVTGELFF. In DNA form, the CDR3 reads TGTGCCAGCAGCTGGTTGACAGGGGGGGTGACCGGGGAGCTGTTTTTT. Together with reference TRBV7-2 and TRBJ2-2, the CDR3 gives the full variable domain: GAGVSQSPSNKVTEKGKDVELRCDPISGHTALYWYRQSLGQGLEFLIYFQGNSAPDKSGLPSDRFSAERTGGSVSTLTIQRTQQEDSAVYLCASSWLTGGVTGELFFGEGSRLTVL.

This chain joins TRBV7-2 and TRBJ1-5, with D maybe TRBD1 (6 bases). Trimming shortened V by 5 bases and J by 0 bases, and 11 bases separated the two germline ends. The length of the CDR3 is 15 residues. CDR1 SGHTA and CDR2 FQGNSA come from the germline V gene. CDR3 residues: CASSPDRNSNQPQHF. DNA of the CDR3: TGTGCCAGCAGCCCTGACAGGAATAGCAATCAGCCCCAGCATTTT.

Only one count was recorded for this clone. The CDR3 sequence: CAWIRAGATYEQYF. In nucleotides, the CDR3 is TGTGCCTGGATTCGGGCAGGGGCGACTTACGAGCAGTACTTC. This sequence joins TRBV30 and TRBJ2-7, with TRBD1 as a possible D gene (6 bases). This CDR3 comprises 14 residues. V lost 4 bases, J lost 4 bases, and 17 bases lay in between. Germline loops: CDR1 GTSNPN, CDR2 SVGIG (reference sequence).

The rearrangement uses TRBV18 and TRBJ1-2; 9 positions match TRBD1. This CDR3 region has 13 residues. After removal of 6 bases from V and 4 bases from J, the junction contained 3 bases not matched to a gene. CDR1 is KGHSH and CDR2 is LQKENI in the germline V gene. CDR3 DNA: TGTGCCAGCTCCCGGGGACAGGGCTATGGCTACACCTTC. It translates to CASSRGQGYGYTF. Supplemented by reference TRBV18 and TRBJ1-2, the full variable domain reads NAGVMQNPRHLVRRRGQEARLRCSPMKGHSHVYWYRQLPEEGLKFMVYLQKENIIDESGMPKERFSAEFPKEGPSILRIQQVVRGDSAAYFCASSRGQGYGYTFGSGTRLTVV.

By sample share, this clone is medium-sized. V gene TRBV4-1 combines with J gene TRBJ2-7; 9 bases are a match to TRBD1. Per germline, CDR1 MGHRA and CDR2 YSYEKL. The CDR3 extends over 15 amino acids. V was pared by 2 bases and J by 5 bases, with 7 bases of the junction left unmatched. CDR3 DNA: TGCGCCAGCAGCCAATTCGGGACAGGGCTTGACGAGCAGTACTTC. It codes for CASSQFGTGLDEQYF.

The gene calls are TRBV6-5 and TRBJ2-3; unclear D gene. V was shortened by 2 bases and J by 1 base, with 7 bases between the two germline ends. The CDR3 covers 14 residues. Per germline, CDR1 MNHEY and CDR2 SVGAGI. The CDR3 DNA sequence: TGTGCCAGCAGTTACCGGCAGGGCACAGATACGCAGTATTTT. It specifies CASSYRQGTDTQYF.

This chain joins TRBV7-2 and TRBJ1-4, with D hard to call. Trimming pared 6 bases from V and 8 bases from J, leaving 13 bases between. Germline loops: CDR1 SGHTA, CDR2 FQGNSA. The CDR3 totals 13 residues. The DNA for the CDR3 is TGTGCCAGCAGTACTAATGACGGGGAAAAACTGTTTTTT. Protein product: CASSTNDGEKLFF.

This chain uses TRBV2 with TRBJ1-2, with TRBD1 identical over 10 bases. V lost 6 bases to trimming and J lost 5 bases; unmatched junction nucleotides: 6. Germline V lookup: CDR1 SNHLY, CDR2 FYNNEI. This CDR3 region has 14 residues. The CDR3 sequence is CASRNEGQGYGYTF. CDR3 coding DNA: TGTGCCAGCAGGAACGAGGGACAGGGGTATGGCTACACCTTC.

The chain uses TRBV9 and TRBJ1-2; possibly TRBD1 for D (5 bases). V gave up 0 bases and J gave up 2 bases, with 8 bases separating them. The CDR3 contains 14 residues. Germline values: CDR1 SGDLS, CDR2 YYNGEE. Here the CDR3 reads CASSVASGNYGYTF. DNA of the CDR3: TGTGCCAGCAGCGTAGCGTCAGGGAACTATGGCTACACCTTC.

The rearrangement links TRBV5-1 to TRBJ2-2; tentative D call: TRBD2 (5 bases). Germline V gene sequence: CDR1 SGHRS, CDR2 YFSETQ. Trimming removed 3 bases at V and 4 bases at J, with 13 bases between. This CDR3 region has 15 residues. CDR3 loop: CASSSPTSFTGELFF. DNA of the CDR3: TGCGCCAGCAGCTCCCCCACTAGTTTCACCGGGGAGCTGTTTTTT.

This clone came up once. The chain carries TRBV7-9 and TRBJ2-5, with a tentative D call TRBD1 (6 bases). Trimming removed 5 bases from V and 1 base from J, with 17 bases in between. The CDR3 has 16 residues. Germline assignment: CDR1 SEHNR and CDR2 FQNEAQ (reference sequence). The CDR3: CASSKHRVLVQETQYF. The CDR3 bases are TGTGCCAGCAGCAAACACAGGGTTTTGGTCCAAGAGACCCAGTACTTC.

This clone was observed a single time. The chain has TRBV7-9 and TRBJ1-2; 9 nucleotides align to TRBD1. There are 15 residues in the CDR3. CDR1 SEHNR and CDR2 FQNEAQ come from the germline V gene (reference sequence). V trimming: 5 bases; J trimming: 4 bases; junction bases outside the gene matches: 8. Here the CDR3 reads CASSTGTGLSYGYTF. The DNA for the CDR3 is TGTGCCAGCAGCACCGGGACAGGGTTGAGCTATGGCTACACCTTC.

V is TRBV27 and J is TRBJ2-5; D might be TRBD1 (5 bases). CDR1 is MNHEY and CDR2 is SMNVEV in the germline V gene (reference sequence). The V and J ends lost 10 bases and 1 base respectively, with 16 bases between them. The CDR3 is 14 residues long. The CDR3 is CATSGAASQETQYF. Written as DNA, the CDR3 is TGTGCCACCTCTGGGGCGGCTAGCCAAGAGACCCAGTACTTC.

V gene TRBV10-3 combines with J gene TRBJ2-7; D unclear. The V gene's germline CDR1 is ENHRY and CDR2 SYGVKD. V lost 5 bases, J lost 7 bases, and 12 bases lay in between. The CDR3 consists of 12 residues. CDR3 residues: CAISNPSWEQYF. The CDR3 nucleotides read TGTGCCATCAGTAACCCTAGTTGGGAGCAGTACTTC.

The V and J genes are TRBV5-1 and TRBJ2-1, with 14 bases lining up with TRBD2. Unmatched junction bases numbered 10, after V lost 0 bases and J lost 14 bases. The CDR3 is 16 amino acids. The germline gives CDR1 SGHRS, CDR2 YFSETQ. The CDR3 nucleotides read TGCGCCAGCAGCTTGGCGTCGACTAGCGGGAGGGCTGATGAGTTCTTC. Translation: CASSLASTSGRADEFF. The variable domain in full, completed from reference TRBV5-1 and TRBJ2-1, reads KAGVTQTPRYLIKTRGQQVTLSCSPISGHRSVSWYQQTPGQGLQFLFEYFSETQRNKGNFPGRFSGRQFSNSRSEMNVSTLELGDSALYLCASSLASTSGRADEFFGPGTRLTVL.

The chain employs TRBV5-4 and TRBJ2-5; D is perhaps TRBD2 (6 bases). The V gene lost 4 bases and the J gene lost 5 bases, with 21 bases spanning the gap. Germline CDR1 reads SGHNT; CDR2 reads YYREEE (reference sequence). The CDR3 is made up of 16 amino acids. The CDR3 bases are TGTGCCAGCAGCGGGAATGAACGCGGGGTCCGGGAGACCCAGTACTTC. Translated, it gives CASSGNERGVRETQYF.

The V and J genes are TRBV7-2 and TRBJ2-3, with TRBD2 matching over 12 bases. The CDR3 spans 17 residues. In germline, CDR1 is SGHTA, CDR2 FQGNSA. V shed 5 bases, J shed 2 bases, and the junction held 8 bases outside the gene matches. The chain's CDR3 is CASSPTGLAGITDTQYF. The CDR3 DNA follows: TGTGCCAGCAGCCCTACCGGACTAGCGGGAATCACAGATACGCAGTATTTT.

The rearrangement links TRBV25-1 to TRBJ2-1, with TRBD1 identical over 7 bases. J was trimmed by 6 bases and V by 6 bases; bases with no gene match: 5. Germline V gene lookup returns CDR1 MGHDK and CDR2 SYGVNS. The CDR3 loop spans 13 amino acids. CDR3 in DNA: TGTGCCAGCAGGACAGGGTTAGGCAATGAGCAGTTCTTC. Amino acids: CASRTGLGNEQFF.

This chain uses TRBV11-3 with TRBJ2-2; D ambiguous. The CDR3 is 12 residues long. CDR1 is SGHNT and CDR2 is YENEEA in the germline V gene. V was trimmed by 8 bases and J by 6 bases, leaving 10 bases between them. The CDR3 sequence is CASEEVAGELFF. The CDR3 DNA follows: TGTGCCAGCGAAGAGGTTGCCGGGGAGCTGTTTTTT.

The chain carries TRBV6-5 and TRBJ2-1; tentative D call: TRBD2 (5 bases). The CDR3 is 15 residues long. Looked up from germline, CDR1 is MNHEY and CDR2 is SVGAGI. Trimming removed 6 bases from V and 4 bases from J, with 16 bases in between. CDR3 nucleotide sequence: TGTGCCAGCAGAATCGAGACTACGAGATACAATGAGCAGTTCTTC. It specifies CASRIETTRYNEQFF.

V is TRBV5-1 and J is TRBJ1-1, with 8 bases matching TRBD1. The CDR3 covers 17 residues. The germline V gene encodes CDR1 SGHRS and CDR2 YFSETQ. V shed 5 bases, J shed 4 bases, and the junction held 16 bases outside the gene matches. In nucleotides, the CDR3 is TGCGCCAGCAGTCGGCCAGATATAGGACAGGGTGGCACTGAAGCTTTCTTT. Translation gives CASSRPDIGQGGTEAFF.

This clone was counted a single time. This rearrangement joins TRBV11-3 to TRBJ1-1; TRBD1 agrees at 7 bases. This CDR3 is 16 amino acids long. Germline CDR1 is SGHNT and CDR2 is YENEEA. Unmatched junction bases numbered 8, after V lost 4 bases and J lost 0 bases. CDR3 sequence reads: CASSSGTVTMNTEAFF. As DNA, the CDR3 is TGTGCCAGCAGCTCGGGGACAGTGACTATGAACACTGAAGCTTTCTTT.